Shown below are 8 T cell receptor beta chains from a single sample sequenced in a study of human T cells and chemical hapten exposure. TCRdb independently ran MiXCR on the RACE reads; one entry per CDR3 protein. The sample shows 360,000 or so distinct CDR3 sequences, nearly 6.5% of them seen only once. The time point here: patch test 2, 6 weeks after DPC sensitization. Regarding treatment: therapeutic diphenylcyclopropenone sensitization with weekly scalp DPC. The sample in question was whole blood, obtained in connection with sensitization to the hapten diphenylcyclopropenone (DPC). Receptor source: a young woman with alopecia areata. Some clones in this sample may be carry-over from other donors' samples.

In its sample, this clonotype was seen many times. This chain connects TRBV12-3 or TRBV12-4 to TRBJ1-5; 9 positions match TRBD1. V was clipped by 2 bases and J by 5 bases; unmatched bases: 1. CDR3 length: 14 amino acids. CDR3 nucleotides: TGTGCCAGCAGTTTACGACAGGGGGATCAGCCCCAGCATTTT. Its protein product is CASSLRQGDQPQHF.

This clonotype has a handful of counts. The rearrangement uses TRBV11-2 and TRBJ2-3; TRBD1 might be the D (6 bases). In germline, CDR1 is SGHAT, CDR2 FQNNGV. This CDR3 spans 14 amino acids. Trimming shortened V by 5 bases and J by 2 bases, and 11 bases separated the two germline ends. CDR3 in amino acids: CASSPYRVTDTQYF. DNA of the CDR3: TGTGCCAGCAGCCCCTACAGGGTCACAGATACGCAGTATTTT.

V is TRBV6-2 or TRBV6-3 and J is TRBJ2-3, with D maybe TRBD2 (6 bases). Deletions cut 5 bases from V and 2 bases from J, with 11 bases between. The length of the CDR3 is 14 residues. Germline-derived CDR1 and CDR2 are MNHEY and SVGEGT. DNA for the CDR3: TGTGCCAGCAGTCGGGGGAGTAACACAGATACGCAGTATTTT. It encodes CASSRGSNTDTQYF.

This sequence joins TRBV18 and TRBJ1-5, with no clear D. Trimming pared 1 base from V and 5 bases from J, leaving 6 bases between. In germline, CDR1 is KGHSH, CDR2 LQKENI. The length of the CDR3 is 13 residues. The CDR3 loop is CASSPRWDQPQHF. CDR3 in DNA: TGTGCCAGCTCACCACGATGGGATCAGCCCCAGCATTTT.

The rearrangement joins TRBV13 to TRBJ2-3; TRBD2 matches 12 bases. J lost 0 bases, V lost 1 base, and 2 bases had no gene match. Per germline, CDR1 PRHDT and CDR2 FYEKMQ (reference sequence). This CDR3 spans 17 amino acids. CDR3 amino acids: CASSLVLAGGSTDTQYF. The CDR3 region has the DNA TGTGCCAGCAGCTTAGTCCTAGCGGGGGGGAGCACAGATACGCAGTATTTT.

This clonotype was seen more than once but under ten times. The chain joins TRBV20-1 to TRBJ2-3; 10 bases are a match to TRBD2. The CDR3 has 14 residues. Germline loops: CDR1 DFQATT, CDR2 SNEGSKA (reference sequence). J lost 3 bases, V lost 6 bases, and 6 bases had no gene match. CDR3 bases: TGCAGTGCGAAACCGGGACTAGCGACAGATACGCAGTATTTT. This codes for CSAKPGLATDTQYF.

This clonotype was detected only once. This chain connects TRBV5-1 to TRBJ2-3; 8 bases agree with TRBD1. The CDR3 spans 16 residues. The J segment lost 1 base and the V segment lost 3 bases, leaving 7 bases of the junction unmatched. CDR1 and CDR2 (germline): SGHRS, YFSETQ. In nucleotides, the CDR3 is TGCGCCAGCAGCTCTCCAGGGGGCCGGGGCACAGATACGCAGTATTTT. Its protein product is CASSSPGGRGTDTQYF.

This chain links TRBV18 with TRBJ2-1; 7 nucleotides line up with TRBD2. In germline, CDR1 is KGHSH, CDR2 LQKENI. The CDR3 contains 14 residues. The trim removed 8 bases at V and 6 bases at J, leaving 10 bases unmatched. CDR3 sequence (DNA): TGTGCCAGCGCCGGACTAGGCCTGGGCAATGAGCAGTTCTTC. Translating gives CASAGLGLGNEQFF.